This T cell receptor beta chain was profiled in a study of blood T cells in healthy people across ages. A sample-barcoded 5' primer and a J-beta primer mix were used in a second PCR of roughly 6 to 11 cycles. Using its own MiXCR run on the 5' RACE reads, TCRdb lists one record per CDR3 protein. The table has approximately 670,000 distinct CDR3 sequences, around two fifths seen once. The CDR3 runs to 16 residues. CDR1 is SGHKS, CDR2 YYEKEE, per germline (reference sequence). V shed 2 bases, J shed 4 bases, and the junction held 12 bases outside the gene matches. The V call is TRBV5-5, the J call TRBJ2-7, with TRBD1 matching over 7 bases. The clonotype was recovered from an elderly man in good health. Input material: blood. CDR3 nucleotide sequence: TGTGCCAGCAGCTTATCACAGGGGAACGGGCCTTACGAGCAGTACTTC. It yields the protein CASSLSQGNGPYEQYF.